The rows below give T cell receptor beta chains drawn from one sample of a study of T cell repertoires in cytomegalovirus infection. In TCRdb, the reads were re-called with MiXCR into one record per CDR3 protein. The sample consists of fewer than 1,000,000 distinct CDR3 sequences, 30% to 40% of them appearing once. Their antigen targets remain unknown. This sample comprised cultured CD8+ T cells from PBMCs, obtained from culture after CMV antigen stimulation. The receptors stem from a human donor in good health (CMV status not recorded). Some clones in this sample may be carry-over from other donors' samples. CDR3s include the opening cysteine and the closing phenylalanine or tryptophan. D genes are given only for firm matches. Rows may omit the clone size; those that give it use once, few, many or a size class.

CDR3 DNA: TGCGCCAGCAGCCGACAGGGACAGGGAGACACTGAAGCTTTCTTT; CDR3 protein: CASSRQGQGDTEAFF; V gene: TRBV4-1; CDR3 length: 15; D gene: TRBD1; clone size: NA; J gene: TRBJ1-1
CDR3 DNA: TGCGCCAGCAGCCAAGCCTCGACAGTCCTATTTGACAATGAGCAGTTCTTC; CDR3 protein: CASSQASTVLFDNEQFF; V gene: TRBV4-1; CDR3 length: 17; D gene: NA; clone size: many; J gene: TRBJ2-1
CDR3 DNA: TGTGCCAGCAGCTCCCCGAGGTACAATGAGCAGTTCTTC; CDR3 protein: CASSSPRYNEQFF; V gene: TRBV7-9; CDR3 length: 13; D gene: NA; clone size: few; J gene: TRBJ2-1
CDR3 DNA: TGTGCCAGCACCGGGATTGGGGGCTCCTACAATGAGCAGTTCTTC; CDR3 protein: CASTGIGGSYNEQFF; V gene: TRBV9; CDR3 length: 15; D gene: NA; clone size: few; J gene: TRBJ2-1
CDR3 DNA: TGTGCCAGCAGCCCTCGGGCTAGACACACAGATACGCAGTATTTT; CDR3 protein: CASSPRARHTDTQYF; V gene: TRBV27; CDR3 length: 15; D gene: NA; clone size: NA; J gene: TRBJ2-3
CDR3 DNA: TGTGCCAGCAGCCTCGTCGGTCGGGGACAGCAGTTCTTC; CDR3 protein: CASSLVGRGQQFF; V gene: TRBV14; CDR3 length: 13; D gene: NA; clone size: few; J gene: TRBJ2-1
CDR3 DNA: TGTGCCAGCAGTCCAAGAGGGGTCCCCTCCTACGAGCAGTACTTC; CDR3 protein: CASSPRGVPSYEQYF; V gene: TRBV27; CDR3 length: 15; D gene: NA; clone size: few; J gene: TRBJ2-7
CDR3 DNA: TGTGCCAGCAGCCCGGGGACAGCCCCTTTGGGCTACACCTTC; CDR3 protein: CASSPGTAPLGYTF; V gene: TRBV7-8; CDR3 length: 14; D gene: TRBD1; clone size: many; J gene: TRBJ1-2
CDR3 DNA: TGTGCCAGCAGCTTAAATCCAGGGGTTATTCCAGATACGCAGTATTTT; CDR3 protein: CASSLNPGVIPDTQYF; V gene: TRBV7-3; CDR3 length: 16; D gene: NA; clone size: few; J gene: TRBJ2-3
CDR3 DNA: TGTGCCAGCAGTTACCGGTCAGGGGTGAGGGATGAGCAGTTCTTC; CDR3 protein: CASSYRSGVRDEQFF; V gene: TRBV6-6; CDR3 length: 15; D gene: NA; clone size: few; J gene: TRBJ2-1
CDR3 DNA: TGTGCCAGCAGTATTTCTCGGACAGGATGGACTGAAGCTTTCTTT; CDR3 protein: CASSISRTGWTEAFF; V gene: TRBV6-6; CDR3 length: 15; D gene: TRBD1; clone size: NA; J gene: TRBJ1-1
CDR3 DNA: TGTGCCAGTACTACGGACAGGGAAGAGACCCAGTACTTC; CDR3 protein: CASTTDREETQYF; V gene: TRBV19; CDR3 length: 13; D gene: TRBD1; clone size: few; J gene: TRBJ2-5
CDR3 DNA: TGTGCCAGCAGGGACGGACGGGCTTGGGCTGAAGCTTTCTTT; CDR3 protein: CASRDGRAWAEAFF; V gene: TRBV6-1; CDR3 length: 14; D gene: NA; clone size: few; J gene: TRBJ1-1
CDR3 DNA: TGTGCCAGCAGTTACGGCGGGGGGGCCTTAAATGAGCAGTTCTTC; CDR3 protein: CASSYGGGALNEQFF; V gene: TRBV6-2/TRBV6-3; CDR3 length: 15; D gene: TRBD2; clone size: few; J gene: TRBJ2-1
CDR3 DNA: TGTGCCAGCAGTTCGAGACCCACAATCCCCCTACTAGCTTTCACAGATACGCAGTATTTT; CDR3 protein: CASSSRPTIPLLAFTDTQYF; V gene: TRBV27; CDR3 length: 20; D gene: NA; clone size: few; J gene: TRBJ2-3
CDR3 DNA: TGTGCCAGCAGCTTTCTAGCGGGGCCTCTGGAGACCCAGTACTTC; CDR3 protein: CASSFLAGPLETQYF; V gene: TRBV7-3; CDR3 length: 15; D gene: TRBD2; clone size: NA; J gene: TRBJ2-5
CDR3 DNA: TGTGCCAGCAGCGCCTCCTTTACGGGGGACTCCTACAATGAGCAGTTCTTC; CDR3 protein: CASSASFTGDSYNEQFF; V gene: TRBV7-2; CDR3 length: 17; D gene: NA; clone size: few; J gene: TRBJ2-1
CDR3 DNA: TGCAGCGTTGAAGATTGGACAGGGGACGGAAACACCATATATTTT; CDR3 protein: CSVEDWTGDGNTIYF; V gene: TRBV29-1; CDR3 length: 15; D gene: TRBD1; clone size: NA; J gene: TRBJ1-3
CDR3 DNA: TGTGCCAGCTCGCCCGGACAGGAGAATTGGAATGAGCAGTTCTTC; CDR3 protein: CASSPGQENWNEQFF; V gene: TRBV18; CDR3 length: 15; D gene: TRBD1; clone size: NA; J gene: TRBJ2-1
CDR3 DNA: TGTGCCAGTAGCTATCCGGGACAGGGGGCTTCTGAGCAGTTCTTC; CDR3 protein: CASSYPGQGASEQFF; V gene: TRBV5-6; CDR3 length: 15; D gene: TRBD1; clone size: NA; J gene: TRBJ2-1
CDR3 DNA: TGTGCCAGCAGTTGGGCAGGGCGGCAAGAGACCCAGTACTTC; CDR3 protein: CASSWAGRQETQYF; V gene: TRBV27; CDR3 length: 14; D gene: NA; clone size: NA; J gene: TRBJ2-5
CDR3 DNA: TGTGCCAGTAAGGTGACAGGGGGCGCGGGGACTGAAGCTTTCTTT; CDR3 protein: CASKVTGGAGTEAFF; V gene: TRBV19; CDR3 length: 15; D gene: TRBD1; clone size: NA; J gene: TRBJ1-1
CDR3 DNA: TGTGCCAGCAGATCTACAGGGGACCATCGTCAGCCCCAGCATTTT; CDR3 protein: CASRSTGDHRQPQHF; V gene: TRBV6-5; CDR3 length: 15; D gene: TRBD1; clone size: once; J gene: TRBJ1-5
CDR3 DNA: TGTGCCAGCACCCGGGAGGGCCCTACCCAAGAGACCCAGTACTTC; CDR3 protein: CASTREGPTQETQYF; V gene: TRBV6-4; CDR3 length: 15; D gene: TRBD2; clone size: NA; J gene: TRBJ2-5
CDR3 DNA: TGTGCCAGCAGCTTTCCGACAGATACGCAGTATTTT; CDR3 protein: CASSFPTDTQYF; V gene: TRBV12-3/TRBV12-4; CDR3 length: 12; D gene: NA; clone size: many; J gene: TRBJ2-3
CDR3 DNA: TGTGCCAGTCAGTATAGCAATCAGCCCCAGCATTTT; CDR3 protein: CASQYSNQPQHF; V gene: TRBV6-2/TRBV6-3; CDR3 length: 12; D gene: NA; clone size: NA; J gene: TRBJ1-5
CDR3 DNA: TGTGCCAGCAGCCTCGGGACAGGGGGGTACCAAGAGACCCAGTACTTC; CDR3 protein: CASSLGTGGYQETQYF; V gene: TRBV6-1; CDR3 length: 16; D gene: TRBD1; clone size: NA; J gene: TRBJ2-5
CDR3 DNA: TGTGCTAGTGGTTTGGTCTTACAGGGTAGAGTTAACTATGGCTACACCTTC; CDR3 protein: CASGLVLQGRVNYGYTF; V gene: TRBV12-5; CDR3 length: 17; D gene: NA; clone size: few; J gene: TRBJ1-2
CDR3 DNA: TGTGCCAGCAGCAGGAATTATTACGAGCAGTACTTC; CDR3 protein: CASSRNYYEQYF; V gene: TRBV14; CDR3 length: 12; D gene: NA; clone size: NA; J gene: TRBJ2-7